Below, 20 T cell receptor beta chains from the same sample are listed, as sequenced in a study of T cell responses to AZD1222 COVID-19 vaccine. Libraries were prepared by immunoSEQ multiplex PCR; TCRdb keeps only in-frame clonotypes and omits some of them. The sample includes around 190,000 clones, 88% of them seen just once. Source: peripheral blood, taken on day 0 of AZD1222 vaccination. These receptors were taken from an adult in good health.

V gene TRBV11-3 combines with J gene TRBJ1-2, with unresolved D. V gave up 1 base and J gave up 5 bases, with 11 bases separating them. Germline V gives CDR1 SGHNT, CDR2 YENEEA. This CDR3 is 14 amino acids long. The CDR3 sequence is CASSLAQPGYGYTF. The CDR3 nucleotides are TGTGCCAGCAGCTTAGCACAGCCTGGGTATGGCTACACCTTC.

The J gene is TRBJ1-1, the V gene TRBV12-3 or TRBV12-4; D not resolved. Trimming cost V 3 bases and J 0 bases, with 5 bases left between them. The CDR3 is made up of 13 amino acids. The CDR3 region has the DNA TGTGCCAGCAGTTTGTGGCTGAACACTGAAGCTTTCTTT. Translating gives CASSLWLNTEAFF.

The rearrangement uses TRBV14 and TRBJ1-1, with unresolved D. V was pared by 4 bases and J by 3 bases, with 6 bases between. This CDR3 spans 12 amino acids. The V gene's germline CDR1 is SGHDN and CDR2 FVKESK. CDR3 region: CASSPQHTEAFF. In DNA, the CDR3 is TGTGCCAGCAGCCCTCAACACACTGAAGCTTTCTTT.

This chain links TRBV4-2 with TRBJ2-3; D is ambiguous. V was shortened by 0 bases and J by 2 bases, with 6 bases between the two germline ends. CDR3 length: 14 amino acids. CDR1 is LGHNA and CDR2 is YNFKEQ in the germline V gene. The CDR3 DNA is TGTGCCAGCAGCCAAGAGCCCACCACAGATACGCAGTATTTT. The encoded protein is CASSQEPTTDTQYF.

The chain links TRBV6-1 to TRBJ2-3; D not resolved. Germline loops: CDR1 MNHNS, CDR2 SASEGT. V was cut by 3 bases and J by 1 base, with 11 bases left in between. The CDR3 sequence is 15 residues long. CDR3 residues: CASSDPGDRTDTQYF. Written as DNA, the CDR3 is TGTGCCAGCAGTGACCCCGGAGATCGCACAGATACGCAGTATTTT.

The chain carries TRBV28 and TRBJ1-2; D remains ambiguous. Trimming removed 6 bases from V and 7 bases from J, with 18 bases in between. In germline, CDR1 is MDHEN, CDR2 SYDVKM. CDR3 size: 14 residues. CDR3 in amino acids: CASSLMEWEGGYTF. CDR3 sequence (DNA): TGTGCCAGCAGCCTTATGGAATGGGAGGGTGGCTACACCTTC.

The chain employs TRBV6-1 and TRBJ2-7; 8 bases agree with TRBD1. The CDR3 totals 19 residues. Germline CDR1 is MNHNS and CDR2 is SASEGT. The junction had 18 bases not matched to a gene; V was cut back by 3 bases and J by 2 bases. The CDR3 here is CASSERQGRVEGLAYEQYF. CDR3 in DNA: TGTGCCAGCAGTGAGCGACAGGGGAGAGTGGAAGGGCTAGCCTACGAGCAGTACTTC.

The chain uses TRBV7-2 and TRBJ2-5; D may be TRBD2 (6 bases). Trimming took 2 bases from V and 1 from J, leaving 14 bases between them. Germline assignment: CDR1 SGHTA and CDR2 FQGNSA. The CDR3 is 16 residues long. The CDR3 sequence: CASSLPLADSQETQYF. In DNA, the CDR3 is TGTGCCAGCAGCTTACCGTTAGCGGATTCCCAAGAGACCCAGTACTTC.

This clone was observed once. The V gene is TRBV24-1, the J gene TRBJ2-1; possibly TRBD2 for D (5 bases). With 1 base removed from V and 9 bases from J, the gap between germline ends came to 12 bases. CDR1 and CDR2 from the germline V gene are KGHDR and SFDVKD. The CDR3 length is 14 residues. The CDR3 loop reads CATSDFAASREQFF. The CDR3 nucleotides are TGTGCCACCAGTGATTTCGCGGCTAGCCGTGAGCAGTTCTTC.

The J gene is TRBJ2-2, the V gene TRBV24-1; D could derive from TRBD1 or TRBD2 (5 bases each). Germline CDR1 is KGHDR and CDR2 is SFDVKD. V lost 2 bases and J 4 bases, leaving 16 bases between the germline ends. The CDR3 runs to 17 residues. The CDR3 DNA reads TGTGCCACCAGTGATTCGCCCGGGGCGAGGCCCACCGGGGAGCTGTTTTTT. Encoded protein: CATSDSPGARPTGELFF.

This clone was seen a single time. The V and J genes are TRBV9 and TRBJ2-5; TRBD2 aligns across 11 bases. The V segment lost 4 bases and the J segment 3 bases; nucleotides outside the gene matches: 32. Germline CDR1 is SGDLS and CDR2 is YYNGEE. This CDR3 has 24 residues. As DNA, the CDR3 is TGTGCCAGCAGCTCCCCCTTACCCGGACAGGGAACACTAGCGGGAGCCCCAGGGGAAGAGACCCAGTACTTC. Its translation: CASSSPLPGQGTLAGAPGEETQYF.

This clone appeared a single time. This chain joins TRBV5-4 and TRBJ1-4, with D possibly being TRBD1 (6 bases). The length of the CDR3 is 15 residues. The germline CDR1 and CDR2 sequences are SGHNT and YYREEE (reference sequence). V lost 3 bases, J lost 8 bases, and 17 bases lay in between. CDR3 residues: CASSSRSQGNEKLFF. The CDR3 DNA is TGTGCCAGCAGCTCTAGAAGCCAGGGGAACGAAAAACTGTTTTTT.

The genes are TRBV7-2 and TRBJ2-5; 9 bases fit TRBD1. Unmatched junction bases numbered 2, after V lost 1 base and J lost 5 bases. Germline-derived CDR1 and CDR2 are SGHTA and FQGNSA. The length of the CDR3 is 14 residues. The chain's CDR3 is CASSLDRGHETQYF. The DNA of the CDR3 is TGTGCCAGCAGCTTAGACAGGGGGCACGAGACCCAGTACTTC.

This clone was seen once. The chain uses TRBV7-8 and TRBJ2-7; the D call may be TRBD1 or TRBD2 (5 bases each). The CDR3 sequence is 13 residues long. CDR1 and CDR2 (germline): SGHVS, FQNEAQ. Deletions cut 6 bases from V and 1 base from J, with 10 bases between. The CDR3 DNA sequence: TGTGCCAGCAGTTGGGGGAGTTCCTACGAGCAGTACTTC. Protein sequence: CASSWGSSYEQYF.

The chain links TRBV19 to TRBJ1-5; D unclear. Germline CDR1 is LNHDA and CDR2 is SQIVND (reference sequence). The CDR3 is 15 residues long. Trimming shortened V by 6 bases and J by 7 bases, and 19 bases separated the two germline ends. This CDR3 is CASRTSLRVGQPQHF. In DNA form, the CDR3 reads TGTGCCAGTAGGACCTCGTTGAGGGTCGGGCAGCCCCAGCATTTT. Complete variable domain (other parts from reference TRBV19 and TRBJ1-5): DGGITQSPKYLFRKEGQNVTLSCEQNLNHDAMYWYRQDPGQGLRLIYYSQIVNDFQKGDIAEGYSVSREKKESFPLTVTSAQKNPTAFYLCASRTSLRVGQPQHFGDGTRLSIL.

The V and J genes are TRBV9 and TRBJ2-2; D uncertain. Germline V gives CDR1 SGDLS, CDR2 YYNGEE. V lost 4 bases, J lost 3 bases, and 7 bases lay in between. The CDR3 sequence is 13 residues long. The CDR3 sequence: CASSLLDTGELFF. CDR3 coding DNA: TGTGCCAGCAGCCTGCTGGACACCGGGGAGCTGTTTTTT.

The chain uses TRBV5-6 and TRBJ1-1; D might be TRBD1 (5 bases). The CDR3 length is 16 residues. Germline CDR1 is SGHDT and CDR2 is YYEEEE. V was trimmed by 6 bases and J by 0 bases, leaving 18 bases between them. The CDR3 bases are TGTGCCAGCACCTCGAACGGGGGGTTCATGAACACTGAAGCTTTCTTT. Its translation is CASTSNGGFMNTEAFF.

The chain recombines TRBV6-5 with TRBJ2-2; 7 bases agree with TRBD1. The germline V gene encodes CDR1 MNHEY and CDR2 SVGAGI. The junction had 3 bases not matched to a gene; V was cut back by 7 bases and J by 4 bases. The CDR3 sequence is 13 residues long. This CDR3 is CASTPGGTGELFF. CDR3 DNA sequence: TGTGCCAGCACTCCAGGGGGCACCGGGGAGCTGTTTTTT.

The V call is TRBV12-3 or TRBV12-4, the J call TRBJ1-1, with a possible D match to TRBD1 (5 bases). V lost 6 bases and J lost 7, with 12 bases in between. The CDR3 totals 12 residues. The CDR3: CASSTDSFEAFF. CDR3 bases: TGTGCCAGCAGCACAGACAGTTTTGAAGCTTTCTTT.

There are a few counts of this clone. This chain links TRBV28 with TRBJ1-1; 8 bases match TRBD1. The CDR3 spans 12 residues. Germline values: CDR1 MDHEN, CDR2 SYDVKM. Trimming took 7 bases from V and 4 from J; bases not matched to a gene: 2. The CDR3 DNA follows: TGTGCCAGCAAAACAGGGGGCACTGAAGCTTTCTTT. Amino acids: CASKTGGTEAFF.